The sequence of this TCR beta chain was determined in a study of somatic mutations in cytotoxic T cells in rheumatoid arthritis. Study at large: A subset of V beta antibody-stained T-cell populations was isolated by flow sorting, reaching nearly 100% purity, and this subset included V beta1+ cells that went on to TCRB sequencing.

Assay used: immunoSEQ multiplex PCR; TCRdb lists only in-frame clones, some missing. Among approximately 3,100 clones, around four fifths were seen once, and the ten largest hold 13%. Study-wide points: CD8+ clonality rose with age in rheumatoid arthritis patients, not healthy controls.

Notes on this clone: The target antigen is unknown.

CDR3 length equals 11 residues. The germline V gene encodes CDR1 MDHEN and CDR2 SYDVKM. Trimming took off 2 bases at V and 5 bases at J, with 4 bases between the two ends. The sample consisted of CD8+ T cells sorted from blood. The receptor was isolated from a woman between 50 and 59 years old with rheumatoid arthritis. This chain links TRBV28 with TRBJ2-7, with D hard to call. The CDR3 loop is CASSLRDEQYF. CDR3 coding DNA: TGTGCCAGCAGTTTACGCGACGAGCAGTACTTC. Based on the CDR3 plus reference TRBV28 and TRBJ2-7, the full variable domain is DVKVTQSSRYLVKRTGEKVFLECVQDMDHENMFWYRQDPGLGLRLIYFSYDVKMKEKGDIPEGYSVSREKKERFSLILESASTNQTSMYLCASSLRDEQYFGPGTRLTVT.